The clone carrying this T cell receptor (beta chain) was seen once. Antigen unknown. The entry originates in a study of shared clonotypes between healthy human individuals. Overall study findings and caveats: Donors were few, which limited the genetic and exposure-history diversity represented. The study found lower generation probabilities in non-shared clonotypes than in those shared by all four donors.

CD45RO-negative CD8 cells positively selected for CCR7 made up the naive population, which excluded terminally differentiated effector memory CD45RA+ cells. V shed 3 bases and J 2 bases; nucleotides not matched to a gene: 8. The CDR3 spans 16 residues. Germline V gene data show CDR1 as MDHEN and CDR2 as SYDVKM. Assay used: immunoSEQ multiplex PCR; TCRdb lists only in-frame clones, some missing. The table lists under 850,000 clones, 80% to 95% of them singletons, with 20% to 30% in the top ten. This TCR was sampled from a young man in good health. V usage is TRBV28 and J usage is TRBJ1-2, with 8 bases matching TRBD1. The sample consisted of naive CD8+ T cells sorted from blood. The CDR3 loop is CASSFRDRGPNYGYTF. For the CDR3, the DNA is TGTGCCAGCAGTTTCCGAGACAGGGGCCCCAACTATGGCTACACCTTC.